Listed below are T cell receptor beta chains from one sample, sequenced in a study of blood T cell repertoires in COVID-19. TCRdb's table, derived via immunoSEQ multiplex PCR, lists solely in-frame clones and lacks some. The top ten clones hold approximately 6.2% of a sample with fewer than 80,000 clones, 80% to 95% of them seen once. The sample consisted of peripheral blood. These receptor sequences come from a human donor in a cohort sampled during active COVID-19. CDR3s include the opening cysteine and the closing phenylalanine or tryptophan. The D gene is left open where the match is weak. For some rows the clone size is stated as once, few or many, or as a class when expanded; others skip it.

TRBJ2-3,TRBD2,TRBV5-1,.,17,CASSRTAGGSNTDTQYF,TGCGCCAGCAGCCGAACCGCGGGAGGGTCCAACACAGATACGCAGTATTTT
TRBJ2-3,TRBD2,TRBV7-9,.,17,CASSLGRGRGSTDTQYF,TGTGCCAGCAGCTTAGGCCGCGGGAGGGGAAGCACAGATACGCAGTATTTT
TRBJ1-5,.,TRBV11-2,.,14,CASSPGGAGQPQHF,TGTGCCAGCAGCCCGGGAGGGGCTGGTCAGCCCCAGCATTTT
TRBJ1-1,.,TRBV5-6,.,15,CASSLAQRVNTEAFF,TGTGCCAGCAGCTTGGCCCAGAGGGTGAACACTGAAGCTTTCTTT
TRBJ2-7,TRBD2,TRBV19,.,13,CASTPGLADEQYF,TGTGCCAGTACCCCGGGACTAGCGGACGAGCAGTACTTC
TRBJ2-3,TRBD1,TRBV27,.,15,CASSDRDRDTDTQYF,TGTGCCAGCAGTGACCGGGACAGGGACACAGATACGCAGTATTTT
TRBJ1-5,TRBD1,TRBV19,.,17,CASSHRDRGGRNQPQHF,TGTGCCAGTAGTCACCGGGACAGGGGCGGACGCAATCAGCCCCAGCATTTT
TRBJ2-7,.,TRBV7-9,.,16,CASSLAGQDVRFEQYF,TGTGCCAGCAGCTTAGCGGGGCAGGACGTCCGGTTCGAGCAGTACTTC
TRBJ2-7,TRBD2,TRBV27,.,15,CASSLWAGEPYEQYF,TGTGCCAGCAGTTTATGGGCGGGGGAGCCCTACGAGCAGTACTTC
TRBJ1-1,.,TRBV29-1,.,16,CSAEGASGAENTEAFF,TGCAGCGCTGAAGGAGCGAGCGGAGCGGAGAACACTGAAGCTTTCTTT
TRBJ1-2,TRBD1,TRBV11-2,.,14,CASSLGTGYYGYTF,TGTGCCAGCAGCTTAGGGACAGGGTATTATGGCTACACCTTC
TRBJ2-4,.,TRBV7-9,.,16,CASSVKLGVGKNIQYF,TGTGCCAGCAGCGTCAAGCTCGGGGTAGGCAAAAACATTCAGTACTTC
TRBJ1-2,TRBD1,TRBV5-8,.,17,CASSLEALGQGAVGYTF,TGTGCCAGCAGCTTGGAAGCTTTGGGACAGGGGGCCGTTGGCTACACCTTC
TRBJ2-5,.,TRBV6-5,.,13,CASGAGLGETQYF,TGTGCCAGCGGGGCAGGCTTGGGAGAGACCCAGTACTTC
TRBJ2-1,TRBD2,TRBV5-1,.,16,CASSLGVAGGYNEQFF,TGCGCCAGCAGCTTGGGAGTCGCGGGAGGCTACAATGAGCAGTTCTTC
TRBJ1-2,TRBD1,TRBV3-1/TRBV3-2,.,19,CASSPQSETVGRGQWGYTF,TGTGCCAGCAGCCCCCAATCTGAAACAGTGGGCAGGGGGCAATGGGGCTACACCTTC
TRBJ2-2,.,TRBV5-5,few,15,CASSPTGTYTGELFF,TGTGCCAGCAGCCCAACAGGGACCTACACCGGGGAGCTGTTTTTT
TRBJ1-5,TRBD1,TRBV7-2,.,16,CASSLVTGGLNQPQHF,TGTGCCAGCAGCTTAGTGACAGGGGGACTCAATCAGCCCCAGCATTTT
TRBJ1-1,.,TRBV5-8,.,15,CASSPPGGSNTEAFF,TGTGCCAGCAGCCCGCCGGGGGGGTCGAACACTGAAGCTTTCTTT
TRBJ2-7,.,TRBV3-1/TRBV3-2,.,15,CASSQVGTGSYEQYF,TGTGCCAGCAGCCAAGTTGGGACTGGGAGTTACGAGCAGTACTTC